This T cell receptor (beta chain) stems from a study of T-cell memory formation after mild COVID-19. CDR3 length: 16 amino acids. Between the trimmed V and J ends, which lost 0 bases and 1 base, there was a span of 10 bases. The germline V gene encodes CDR1 KGHSY and CDR2 FQNENV. This clonotype has a handful of counts. In TCRdb, the 5' RACE reads were re-called with MiXCR into one record per CDR3 protein. The top ten hold 28% of the sample, which has about 140,000 distinct CDR3 sequences, about 14% seen once. The source material was PBMCs or a T cell subset sorted from them (not recorded which). This clonotype originated in an adult woman who had mild COVID-19 (a few samples of this study predate the infection). Cell type and time point are not known. The V call is TRBV16, the J call TRBJ2-1, with D perhaps given as TRBD1 or TRBD2 (5 bases each). The chain's CDR3 is CASSQSGWGSYNEQFF. The CDR3 nucleotides read TGTGCCAGCAGCCAATCTGGATGGGGGTCCTACAATGAGCAGTTCTTC.